What follows are 31 T cell receptor beta chains derived from one specimen sequenced in a study of cytomegalovirus exposure and HLA in healthy donors. Primers for the PCR totalled 60 Vbeta and 13 Jbeta. The method was immunoSEQ multiplex PCR; TCRdb's version includes in-frame clones alone and lacks a portion of them. The sample holds about 64,000 clones, approximately 83% seen once. Sequences were obtained from PBMCs. The receptor set was obtained from a female donor in good health and CMV-seronegative.

The rearrangement uses TRBV6-6 and TRBJ1-4; 10 bases line up with TRBD1. V was pared by 6 bases and J by 5 bases, with 6 bases of the junction left unmatched. The CDR3 covers 15 residues. CDR1 MNHNY and CDR2 SVGAGI come from the germline V gene (reference sequence). The CDR3 sequence: CASSGDRGLNEKLFF. The CDR3 DNA follows: TGTGCCAGCAGCGGAGACAGGGGGCTGAATGAAAAACTGTTTTTT.

The chain couples TRBV20-1 to TRBJ2-7; D is perhaps TRBD2 (5 bases). Germline-derived CDR1 and CDR2 are DFQATT and SNEGSKA (reference sequence). The V gene lost 3 bases and the J gene lost 7 bases, with 10 bases spanning the gap. This CDR3 contains 11 residues. CDR3 protein: CSAREEREQYF. The CDR3 DNA is TGCAGTGCTAGGGAGGAAAGGGAGCAGTACTTC.

The rearrangement links TRBV13 to TRBJ2-1; D gene ambiguous. The CDR3 sequence is 14 residues long. Trimming took 0 bases from V and 7 from J, leaving 10 bases between them. CDR1 is PRHDT and CDR2 is FYEKMQ in the germline V gene (reference sequence). This chain's CDR3 is CASSLGAGRNEQFF. CDR3 nucleotides: TGTGCCAGCAGCTTAGGGGCAGGAAGGAATGAGCAGTTCTTC. The full variable domain, in which reference TRBV13 and TRBJ2-1 provide the parts outside the CDR3, is AAGVIQSPRHLIKEKRETATLKCYPIPRHDTVYWYQQGPGQDPQFLISFYEKMQSDKGSIPDRFSAQQFSDYHSELNMSSLELGDSALYFCASSLGAGRNEQFFGPGTRLTVL.

The chain links TRBV6-5 to TRBJ2-7, with D perhaps matching TRBD2 (5 bases). The V gene's germline CDR1 is MNHEY and CDR2 SVGAGI. Trimming shortened V by 8 bases and J by 4 bases, and 15 bases separated the two germline ends. CDR3 length equals 13 residues. The chain's CDR3 is CASGRERGYEQYF. The DNA for the CDR3 is TGTGCCAGCGGTCGGGAACGTGGATACGAGCAGTACTTC.

The chain joins TRBV18 to TRBJ2-5; the match to TRBD2 covers 7 bases. The CDR3 has 14 amino acids. The germline CDR1 and CDR2 sequences are KGHSH and LQKENI. V lost 3 bases to trimming and J lost 4 bases; unmatched junction nucleotides: 5. CDR3 region: CASSPRVAGETQYF. The CDR3 DNA is TGTGCCAGCTCACCCCGGGTAGCGGGAGAGACCCAGTACTTC. The full variable domain, completed using reference TRBV18 and TRBJ2-5, is NAGVMQNPRHLVRRRGQEARLRCSPMKGHSHVYWYRQLPEEGLKFMVYLQKENIIDESGMPKERFSAEFPKEGPSILRIQQVVRGDSAAYFCASSPRVAGETQYFGPGTRLLVL.

The J gene is TRBJ2-3, the V gene TRBV9; D is possibly TRBD2 (6 bases). V was shortened by 3 bases and J by 0 bases, with 11 bases between the two germline ends. There are 15 residues in the CDR3. Germline V gene lookup returns CDR1 SGDLS and CDR2 YYNGEE. CDR3 protein: CASSERGISTDTQYF. CDR3 DNA sequence: TGTGCCAGCAGCGAACGCGGGATTAGCACAGATACGCAGTATTTT.

CDR3 region: CASSLAGSYEQYF. The CDR3 nucleotides are TGCGCCAGCAGCTTGGCCGGTTCCTACGAGCAGTACTTC. The chain couples TRBV5-1 to TRBJ2-7; D is unclear. Trimming shortened V by 0 bases and J by 1 base, and 5 bases separated the two germline ends. The germline V gene encodes CDR1 SGHRS and CDR2 YFSETQ. This CDR3 contains 13 residues.

The chain carries TRBV19 and TRBJ2-7; D gene uncertain. The CDR3 runs 14 residues. The germline CDR1 and CDR2 sequences are LNHDA and SQIVND (reference sequence). Trimming took off 4 bases at V and 5 bases at J, with 15 bases between the two ends. The CDR3 region is CASSTRAWANEQYF. DNA of the CDR3: TGTGCCAGTAGTACTCGTGCATGGGCCAACGAGCAGTACTTC.

This rearrangement joins TRBV5-1 to TRBJ2-1; D is unclear. Trimming took 0 bases from V and 2 from J, leaving 9 bases between them. Germline lookup yields CDR1 SGHRS and CDR2 YFSETQ. This CDR3 has 15 residues. The DNA of the CDR3 is TGCGCCAGCAGCTTGGCCGAGACAACCTACAATGAGCAGTTCTTC. It encodes CASSLAETTYNEQFF.

Points on this clone: This CDR3 is also generated by other DNA sequences in the sample. The DNA for the CDR3 is TGTGCCAGCAGTGTAACCCCGGGGAATTCACCCCTCCACTTT. Its protein is CASSVTPGNSPLHF. The rearrangement links TRBV6-4 to TRBJ1-6, with D uncertain. Germline-derived CDR1 and CDR2 are MRHNA and SNTAGT. Trimming stripped 4 bases from V and 7 bases from J, with 11 bases between. The length of the CDR3 is 14 residues.

This chain joins TRBV29-1 and TRBJ1-2; D not resolved. The length of the CDR3 is 14 residues. V shed 6 bases and J shed 2 bases, with 16 bases lying between them. Per germline, CDR1 SQVTM and CDR2 ANQGSEA. CDR3: CSVEYLQLNYGYTF. As DNA, the CDR3 is TGCAGCGTCGAATACCTCCAGTTAAACTATGGCTACACCTTC.

The chain carries TRBV6-5 and TRBJ2-7; TRBD1 agrees at 8 bases. Germline CDR1 reads MNHEY; CDR2 reads SVGAGI. This CDR3 spans 15 amino acids. V lost 0 bases, J lost 0 bases, and 1 base stayed unmatched. This CDR3 reads CASSYSGTGSYEQYF. The DNA for the CDR3 is TGTGCCAGCAGTTACTCAGGGACAGGCTCCTACGAGCAGTACTTC.

This sequence joins TRBV30 and TRBJ1-1; 9 bases are a match to TRBD1. From germline, CDR1 is GTSNPN and CDR2 SVGIG (reference sequence). This CDR3 is built from 14 residues. V shed 5 bases and J 1 base; nucleotides not matched to a gene: 5. The CDR3 DNA reads TGTGCCTGGGCTTCGGACAGGGGGAACACTGAAGCTTTCTTT. Protein sequence: CAWASDRGNTEAFF.

The rearrangement uses TRBV4-1 and TRBJ1-3; 8 bases align to TRBD1. V was clipped by 2 bases and J by 3 bases; unmatched bases: 3. Per germline, CDR1 MGHRA and CDR2 YSYEKL. The CDR3 has 15 amino acids. The CDR3 reads CASSQTTGDGNTIYF. The CDR3 DNA is TGCGCCAGCAGCCAAACGACAGGGGATGGAAACACCATATATTTT.

Comment on this clone: Sequence at one end of the junction differs from germline and may be a read error. This chain connects TRBV28 to TRBJ2-7, with 16 bases fitting TRBD2. CDR1 is MDHEN and CDR2 is SYDVKM in the germline V gene. The CDR3 runs to 16 residues. The CDR3 bases are TGTGCCGGCAGTTTGCTAGGGACTAGCGGGAGGGCCGAGCAGTACTTC. This sequence encodes CAGSLLGTSGRAEQYF.

This chain uses TRBV30 with TRBJ2-2, with D perhaps matching TRBD1 (5 bases). The germline V gene has CDR1 GTSNPN and CDR2 SVGIG (reference sequence). This CDR3 spans 12 amino acids. Trimming left V 2 bases short and J 5 bases short, with 6 bases between. The CDR3 is CAWSRGTGELFF. In nucleotides, the CDR3 is TGTGCCTGGAGTAGGGGAACCGGGGAGCTGTTTTTT.

The chain combines TRBV4-3 with TRBJ2-1, with D perhaps matching TRBD2 (6 bases). The CDR3 runs 16 residues. CDR1 is LGHNA and CDR2 is YSLEER in the germline V gene. Trimming stripped 1 base from V and 2 bases from J, with 12 bases between. CDR3 protein: CASSQAGVGTYNEQFF. The DNA for the CDR3 is TGCGCCAGCAGCCAAGCGGGAGTTGGCACCTACAATGAGCAGTTCTTC.

The chain combines TRBV19 with TRBJ2-5, with 9 nucleotides matching TRBD1. The closer fit of TRBJ2-7 to the DNA end suggests the J call may be wrong. The CDR3 covers 15 residues. CDR1 is LNHDA and CDR2 is SQIVND in the germline V gene (reference sequence). CDR3 DNA sequence: TGTGCCAGTAGTATACGACAGGGGGTGGACCACGAGCAGTACTTC. Encoded protein: CASSIRQGVDHEQYF.

This clone was counted a single time. This chain links TRBV4-2 with TRBJ1-5; D may be TRBD1 (6 bases). Per germline, CDR1 LGHNA and CDR2 YNFKEQ. The ends were cut back, 0 bases at V and 3 bases at J, with 12 bases in the middle. The CDR3 is made up of 16 amino acids. The CDR3 DNA reads as TGTGCCAGCAGCCAAGATAGACAGGAAGCCAATCAGCCCCAGCATTTT. This gives the protein CASSQDRQEANQPQHF.

The V gene is TRBV15, the J gene TRBJ2-5, with TRBD2 as a possible D gene (5 bases). Per the germline V gene, CDR1 is LNHNV and CDR2 is YYDKDF (reference sequence). V was trimmed by 1 base and J by 4 bases, leaving 13 bases between them. The CDR3 is 15 residues long. Written as DNA, the CDR3 is TGTGCCACCAGCAGAGTTACGGGAAGGCCAGAGACCCAGTACTTC. It yields the protein CATSRVTGRPETQYF.

J is TRBJ2-5 and V is TRBV5-1; 8 bases match TRBD1. Gene TRBJ2-7 matches the end of the DNA better, so the J call may be wrong. The CDR3 length is 13 residues. Germline V gives CDR1 SGHRS, CDR2 YFSETQ. The CDR3 region has the DNA TGCGCCAGCCGCTCGACAGGGGCCTACGAGCAGTACTTC. As protein: CASRSTGAYEQYF.

V is TRBV7-3 and J is TRBJ2-1; 7 bases match TRBD1. Germline V lookup: CDR1 SGHTA, CDR2 FQGTGA. The CDR3 consists of 17 residues. The V segment lost 5 bases and the J segment 4 bases; nucleotides outside the gene matches: 14. The CDR3 DNA sequence: TGTGCCAGCAGCCAGGGGGTTGGGGTCTCGAATTACAATGAGCAGTTCTTC. It codes for CASSQGVGVSNYNEQFF. Full variable domain (outside the CDR3, taken from reference TRBV7-3 and TRBJ2-1): GAGVSQTPSNKVTEKGKYVELRCDPISGHTALYWYRQSLGQGPEFLIYFQGTGAADDSGLPNDRFFAVRPEGSVSTLKIQRTERGDSAVYLCASSQGVGVSNYNEQFFGPGTRLTVL.

The V and J genes are TRBV7-6 and TRBJ2-7, with a tentative D call TRBD2 (6 bases). This CDR3 contains 13 residues. CDR1 SGHVS and CDR2 FNYEAQ come from the germline V gene. Trimming removed 5 bases at V and 6 bases at J, with 14 bases between. CDR3 amino acids: CASSAQTRTEQYF. CDR3 coding DNA: TGTGCCAGCAGCGCCCAGACTAGAACCGAGCAGTACTTC.

V gene TRBV9 combines with J gene TRBJ2-3; D gene unclear. Germline values: CDR1 SGDLS, CDR2 YYNGEE. Trimming took off 3 bases at V and 2 bases at J, with 4 bases between the two ends. The length of the CDR3 is 12 residues. The DNA for the CDR3 is TGTGCCAGCAGCGCCCTCACAGATACGCAGTATTTT. Amino acid sequence: CASSALTDTQYF.

The J gene is TRBJ1-3, the V gene TRBV28; D is uncertain. V shed 4 bases and J shed 7 bases, with 20 bases lying between them. This CDR3 contains 16 residues. The germline V gene has CDR1 MDHEN and CDR2 SYDVKM. The CDR3 bases are TGTGCCAGCAGTTCACCGGGCCAGGCGGGATGGAACACCATATATTTT. This codes for CASSSPGQAGWNTIYF. The variable domain in full, completed from reference TRBV28 and TRBJ1-3, reads DVKVTQSSRYLVKRTGEKVFLECVQDMDHENMFWYRQDPGLGLRLIYFSYDVKMKEKGDIPEGYSVSREKKERFSLILESASTNQTSMYLCASSSPGQAGWNTIYFGEGSWLTVV.

The J gene is TRBJ2-7, the V gene TRBV19; 7 nucleotides agree with TRBD2. V gave up 8 bases and J gave up 5 bases; unmatched junction bases: 12. CDR1 and CDR2 from the germline V gene are LNHDA and SQIVND (reference sequence). CDR3 length: 14 amino acids. The CDR3 loop reads CASSLRGFGHEQYF. The CDR3 DNA is TGTGCCAGTTCCCTGCGGGGGTTTGGTCACGAGCAGTACTTC.

This rearrangement joins TRBV27 to TRBJ2-1, with D possibly matching TRBD1 (6 bases). This CDR3 spans 13 amino acids. V was cut by 2 bases and J by 9 bases, with 11 bases left in between. The germline V gene has CDR1 MNHEY and CDR2 SMNVEV (reference sequence). CDR3 coding DNA: TGTGCCAGCAGTTTAGCCCACAGGGCTGAGCAGTTCTTC. The encoded protein is CASSLAHRAEQFF.

This sequence joins TRBV9 and TRBJ2-5; the D gene is possibly TRBD2 (6 bases). CDR1 and CDR2 from the germline V gene are SGDLS and YYNGEE. This CDR3 has 16 residues. Deletions cut 6 bases from V and 5 bases from J, with 23 bases between. The CDR3 spells CASTLAPGEAGETQYF. The CDR3 bases are TGTGCCAGCACCCTTGCCCCGGGGGAGGCTGGTGAGACCCAGTACTTC.

This clone was seen just once. The rearrangement links TRBV6-5 to TRBJ2-4; D is possibly TRBD2 (7 bases). The CDR3 covers 15 residues. Trimming took off 6 bases at V and 9 bases at J, with 21 bases between the two ends. Germline loops: CDR1 MNHEY, CDR2 SVGAGI. The CDR3 is CASRGGAGWGGIQYF. Here the CDR3 DNA reads TGTGCCAGCAGAGGGGGGGCGGGGTGGGGAGGCATTCAGTACTTC.

CDR3 nucleotides: TGTGCCAGCAGGGTAGTTCCCCCGGACAATGAGCAGTTCTTC. Translating gives CASRVVPPDNEQFF. V and J are TRBV4-2 and TRBJ2-1; no clear D. Trimming took off 6 bases at V and 5 bases at J, with 14 bases between the two ends. Germline CDR1 is LGHNA and CDR2 is YNFKEQ. The CDR3 is 14 residues long.

The V call is TRBV5-1, the J call TRBJ1-1; D gene ambiguous. The germline V gene has CDR1 SGHRS and CDR2 YFSETQ. The V gene lost 0 bases and the J gene lost 0 bases, with 6 bases spanning the gap. The CDR3 length is 14 residues. CDR3 sequence: CASSLAPVNTEAFF. In DNA form, the CDR3 reads TGCGCCAGCAGCTTGGCCCCGGTGAACACTGAAGCTTTCTTT.